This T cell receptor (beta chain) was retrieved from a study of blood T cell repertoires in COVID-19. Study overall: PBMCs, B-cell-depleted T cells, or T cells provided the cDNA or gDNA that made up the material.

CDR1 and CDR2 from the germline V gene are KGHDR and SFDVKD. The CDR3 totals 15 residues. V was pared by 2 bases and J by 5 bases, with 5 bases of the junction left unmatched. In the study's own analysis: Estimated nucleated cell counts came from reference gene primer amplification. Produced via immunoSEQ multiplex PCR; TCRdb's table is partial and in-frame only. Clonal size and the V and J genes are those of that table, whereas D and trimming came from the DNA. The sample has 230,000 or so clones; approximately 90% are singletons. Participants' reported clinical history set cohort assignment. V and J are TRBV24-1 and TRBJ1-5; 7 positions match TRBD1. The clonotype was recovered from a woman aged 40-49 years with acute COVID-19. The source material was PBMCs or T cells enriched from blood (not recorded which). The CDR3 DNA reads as TGTGCCACCAGTGATTCCGGGACAGTCCATCAGCCCCAGCATTTT. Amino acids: CATSDSGTVHQPQHF.